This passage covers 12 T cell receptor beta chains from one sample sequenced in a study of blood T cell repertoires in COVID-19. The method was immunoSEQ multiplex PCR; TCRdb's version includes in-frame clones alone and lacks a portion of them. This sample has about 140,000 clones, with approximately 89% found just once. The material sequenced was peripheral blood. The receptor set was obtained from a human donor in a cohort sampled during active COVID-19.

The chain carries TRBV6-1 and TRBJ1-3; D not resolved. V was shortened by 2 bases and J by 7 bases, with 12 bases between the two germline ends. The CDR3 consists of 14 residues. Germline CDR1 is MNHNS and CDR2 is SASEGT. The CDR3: CASSENRVRNTIYF. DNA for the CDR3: TGTGCCAGCAGTGAAAATCGGGTTAGGAACACCATATATTTT.

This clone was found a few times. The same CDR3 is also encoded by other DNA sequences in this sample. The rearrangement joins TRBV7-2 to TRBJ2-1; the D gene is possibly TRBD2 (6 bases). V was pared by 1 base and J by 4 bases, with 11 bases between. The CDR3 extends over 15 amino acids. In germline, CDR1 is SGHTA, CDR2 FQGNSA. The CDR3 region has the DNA TGTGCCAGCAGCTTAGAGGGCGGGACTTACAATGAGCAGTTCTTC. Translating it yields CASSLEGGTYNEQFF.

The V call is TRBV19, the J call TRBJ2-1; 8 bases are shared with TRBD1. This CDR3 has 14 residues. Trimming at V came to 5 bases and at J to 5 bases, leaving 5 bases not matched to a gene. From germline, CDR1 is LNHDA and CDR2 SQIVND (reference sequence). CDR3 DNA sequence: TGTGCCAGTAGTCTGCGGGACAGGAACAATGAGCAGTTCTTC. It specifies CASSLRDRNNEQFF.

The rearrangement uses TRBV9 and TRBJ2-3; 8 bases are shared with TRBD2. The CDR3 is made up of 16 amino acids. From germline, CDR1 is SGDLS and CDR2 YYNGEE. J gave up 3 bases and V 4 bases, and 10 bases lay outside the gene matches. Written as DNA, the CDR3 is TGTGCCAGCAGCCCGAGCGGGGGTGCTAGAACAGATACGCAGTATTTT. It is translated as CASSPSGGARTDTQYF.

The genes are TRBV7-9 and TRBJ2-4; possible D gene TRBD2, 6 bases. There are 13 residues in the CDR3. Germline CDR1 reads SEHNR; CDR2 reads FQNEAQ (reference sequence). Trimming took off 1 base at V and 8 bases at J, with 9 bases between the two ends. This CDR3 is CASSLGTGDIQYF. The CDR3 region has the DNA TGTGCCAGCAGCTTAGGAACGGGGGACATTCAGTACTTC.

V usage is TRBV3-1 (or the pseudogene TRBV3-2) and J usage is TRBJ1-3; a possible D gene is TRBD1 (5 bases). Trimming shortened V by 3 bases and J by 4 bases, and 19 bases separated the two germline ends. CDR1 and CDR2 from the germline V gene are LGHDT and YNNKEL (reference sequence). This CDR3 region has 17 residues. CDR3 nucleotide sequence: TGTGCCAGCAGCCAGGGCCGGGACTCCACTGGAGGAAACACCATATATTTT. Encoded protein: CASSQGRDSTGGNTIYF.

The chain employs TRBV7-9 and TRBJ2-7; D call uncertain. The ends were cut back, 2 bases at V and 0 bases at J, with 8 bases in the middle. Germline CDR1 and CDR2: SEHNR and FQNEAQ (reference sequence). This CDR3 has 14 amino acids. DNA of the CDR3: TGTGCCAGCAGCTTAAGTTCTAGCTCCTACGAGCAGTACTTC. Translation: CASSLSSSSYEQYF.

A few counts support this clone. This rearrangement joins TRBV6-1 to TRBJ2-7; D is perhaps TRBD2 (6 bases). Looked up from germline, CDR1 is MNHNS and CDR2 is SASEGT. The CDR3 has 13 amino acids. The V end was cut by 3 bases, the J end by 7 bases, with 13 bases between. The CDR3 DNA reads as TGTGCCAGCAGTGACGGAGGGGTGAGGGAGCAGTACTTC. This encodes CASSDGGVREQYF.

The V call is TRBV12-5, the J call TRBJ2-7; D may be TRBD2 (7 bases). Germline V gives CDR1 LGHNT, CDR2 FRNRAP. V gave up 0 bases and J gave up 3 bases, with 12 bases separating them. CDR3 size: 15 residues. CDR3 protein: CASGLVQGGGYEQYF. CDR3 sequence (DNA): TGTGCTAGTGGTTTGGTACAGGGAGGGGGCTACGAGCAGTACTTC.

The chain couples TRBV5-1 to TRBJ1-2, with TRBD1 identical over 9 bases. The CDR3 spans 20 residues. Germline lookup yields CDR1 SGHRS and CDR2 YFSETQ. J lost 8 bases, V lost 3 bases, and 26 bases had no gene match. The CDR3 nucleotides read TGCGCCAGCAGCTCATGGGAACTAAACTATCGACCCGGGACAGGGCGCGGCTACACCTTC. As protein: CASSSWELNYRPGTGRGYTF.

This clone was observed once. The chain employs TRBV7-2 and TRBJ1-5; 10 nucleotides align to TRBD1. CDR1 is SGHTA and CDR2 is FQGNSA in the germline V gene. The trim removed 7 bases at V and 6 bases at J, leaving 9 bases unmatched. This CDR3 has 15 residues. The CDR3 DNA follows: TGTGCCAGCACCCTGACAGGGGGCTATGGTCAGCCCCAGCATTTT. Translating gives CASTLTGGYGQPQHF.

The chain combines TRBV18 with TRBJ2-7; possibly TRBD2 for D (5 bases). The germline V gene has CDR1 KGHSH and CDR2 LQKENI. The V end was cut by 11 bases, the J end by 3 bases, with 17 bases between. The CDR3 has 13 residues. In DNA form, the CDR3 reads TGTGCCGGTTCCGGAGGAGGTTTCTACGAGCAGTACTTC. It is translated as CAGSGGGFYEQYF.